The 16 T cell receptor beta chains given below trace back to one sample, sequenced in a study of beta chain features in type 1 diabetes. Isolated RNA was reverse transcribed in full, so expressed TCRB transcripts were sequenced. Clones were read by immunoSEQ multiplex PCR, and TCRdb kept only the in-frame ones, dropping some. The sample carries hundreds of thousands of clones, approximately 10% recorded once. The sample consisted of naive CD4+ T cells from blood. The receptors were sampled from a woman under 40 in good health.

This clone has just a few counts. The chain couples TRBV6-1 to TRBJ2-7; tentative D call: TRBD1 (5 bases). Trimming took off 11 bases at V and 2 bases at J, with 16 bases between the two ends. The CDR3 has 13 residues. Germline-derived CDR1 and CDR2 are MNHNS and SASEGT. The CDR3 spells CAGGARAAYEQYF. The CDR3 region has the DNA TGTGCCGGTGGGGCCAGGGCGGCCTACGAGCAGTACTTC.

In its sample, this clone was seen a few times. The chain combines TRBV4-3 with TRBJ2-5, with TRBD1 matching 7 bases. Per the germline V gene, CDR1 is LGHNA and CDR2 is YSLEER. V shed 1 base, J shed 2 bases, and the junction held 4 bases outside the gene matches. This CDR3 region has 15 residues. The CDR3 nucleotides are TGCGCCAGCAGCCAAGGACAGGGTGGTCAAGAGACCCAGTACTTC. Encoded protein: CASSQGQGGQETQYF.

This chain links TRBV7-2 with TRBJ2-1; 9 bases map to TRBD2. This CDR3 comprises 14 residues. Germline assignment: CDR1 SGHTA and CDR2 FQGNSA. J was trimmed by 9 bases and V by 4 bases; bases with no gene match: 7. CDR3 region: CASSSGLATPEQFF. DNA for the CDR3: TGTGCCAGCAGCTCAGGACTAGCGACCCCTGAGCAGTTCTTC.

This clone was recorded a few times. The chain recombines TRBV7-9 with TRBJ2-7, with D unresolved. The CDR3 contains 13 residues. Germline CDR1 reads SEHNR; CDR2 reads FQNEAQ (reference sequence). V gave up 2 bases and J gave up 0 bases, with 5 bases separating them. The CDR3: CASSLQNSYEQYF. The CDR3 bases are TGTGCCAGCAGCTTACAGAACTCCTACGAGCAGTACTTC.

This clone was recorded a few times. The V and J genes are TRBV29-1 and TRBJ2-3; TRBD2 agrees at 7 bases. This CDR3 spans 16 amino acids. From germline, CDR1 is SQVTM and CDR2 ANQGSEA. With V trimmed by 0 bases and J by 5 bases, 11 bases remained unmatched. The CDR3 coding sequence is TGCAGCGTTGAAGATTCCCGTGGCGGGAGTAAAGATACGCAGTATTTT. It encodes CSVEDSRGGSKDTQYF.

This clone was picked up one time. The rearrangement uses TRBV28 and TRBJ2-7; 8 bases map to TRBD1. The germline CDR1 and CDR2 sequences are MDHEN and SYDVKM. After removal of 8 bases from V and 4 bases from J, the junction contained 7 bases not matched to a gene. The CDR3 has 13 amino acids. This chain's CDR3 is CASSWTGPYEQYF. CDR3 DNA sequence: TGTGCCAGCTCCTGGACAGGGCCTTACGAGCAGTACTTC. Combining the CDR3 with reference TRBV28 and TRBJ2-7 gives the whole variable domain DVKVTQSSRYLVKRTGEKVFLECVQDMDHENMFWYRQDPGLGLRLIYFSYDVKMKEKGDIPEGYSVSREKKERFSLILESASTNQTSMYLCASSWTGPYEQYFGPGTRLTVT.

In its sample, this clone was seen a few times. This sample includes further DNA sequences coding for the same CDR3. V is TRBV5-1 and J is TRBJ1-2, with D maybe TRBD1 (6 bases). From germline, CDR1 is SGHRS and CDR2 YFSETQ. Trimming shortened V by 4 bases and J by 3 bases, and 10 bases separated the two germline ends. This CDR3 has 13 amino acids. CDR3 loop: CASSLGQDYGYTF. The CDR3 nucleotides are TGCGCCAGCAGCCTGGGACAAGACTATGGCTACACCTTC.

The chain uses TRBV5-4 and TRBJ1-4, with 7 bases that match TRBD1. CDR1 is SGHNT, CDR2 YYREEE, per germline (reference sequence). J lost 3 bases, V lost 4 bases, and 6 bases had no gene match. The CDR3 runs 15 residues. The CDR3 bases are TGTGCCAGCAGCCTATACAGGGGATCTAATGAAAAACTGTTTTTT. It encodes CASSLYRGSNEKLFF.

This clone was detected only a few times. The J gene is TRBJ1-1, the V gene TRBV5-4; 9 bases line up with TRBD1. Per germline, CDR1 SGHNT and CDR2 YYREEE (reference sequence). The CDR3 sequence is 17 residues long. The V gene end was trimmed by 2 bases and the J gene end by 3 bases; junction bases not matched to a gene: 11. In DNA form, the CDR3 reads TGTGCCAGCAGCTTCCGGGACAGGGACCTCAGGGACACTGAAGCTTTCTTT. This translates into CASSFRDRDLRDTEAFF.

The V call is TRBV30, the J call TRBJ2-1, with TRBD1 as a possible D gene (6 bases). The germline V gene encodes CDR1 GTSNPN and CDR2 SVGIG (reference sequence). The CDR3 runs 13 residues. V lost 4 bases to trimming and J lost 8 bases, with 15 bases between them. The CDR3 reads CAWTRKQGHEQFF. The CDR3, as DNA: TGTGCCTGGACCAGAAAACAGGGCCATGAGCAGTTCTTC.

The V gene is TRBV19, the J gene TRBJ2-1; 11 nucleotides agree with TRBD2. This CDR3 spans 15 amino acids. After removal of 7 bases from V and 7 bases from J, the junction contained 9 bases not matched to a gene. Germline CDR1 LNHDA, CDR2 SQIVND (reference sequence). Written as DNA, the CDR3 is TGTGCCAGTACCGGGATAGCGGGAGGGTTAAATGAGCAGTTCTTC. Protein sequence: CASTGIAGGLNEQFF.

The rearrangement links TRBV25-1 to TRBJ1-4, with 7 bases identical to TRBD1. V shed 4 bases, J shed 5 bases, and the junction held 7 bases outside the gene matches. The CDR3 contains 15 residues. Germline V CDR1 and CDR2: MGHDK, SYGVNS. CDR3 bases: TGTGCCAGCAGTGCGAACAGGGGAATCAATGAAAAACTGTTTTTT. As protein: CASSANRGINEKLFF. The full variable domain, in which reference TRBV25-1 and TRBJ1-4 provide the parts outside the CDR3, is EADIYQTPRYLVIGTGKKITLECSQTMGHDKMYWYQQDPGMELHLIHYSYGVNSTEKGDLSSESTVSRIRTEHFPLTLESARPSHTSQYLCASSANRGINEKLFFGSGTQLSVL.

This clone has only a few counts. This chain uses TRBV27 with TRBJ1-1, with D perhaps TRBD1 (5 bases). The germline V gene has CDR1 MNHEY and CDR2 SMNVEV (reference sequence). The CDR3 totals 15 residues. Trimming cost V 3 bases and J 3 bases, with 14 bases left between them. The CDR3 sequence: CASSFSRQIHTEAFF. Here the CDR3 DNA reads TGTGCCAGCAGTTTTTCCAGACAGATTCACACTGAAGCTTTCTTT.

The rearrangement links TRBV6-1 to TRBJ1-1; no definite D call. This CDR3 has 13 residues. Germline V gene lookup returns CDR1 MNHNS and CDR2 SASEGT. V was shortened by 1 base and J by 8 bases, with 11 bases between the two germline ends. CDR3 bases: TGTGCCAGCAGTGAAGAGCTGGCGGGGGAAGCTTTCTTT. Translating gives CASSEELAGEAFF.

This clone turned up a few times. The V and J genes are TRBV30 and TRBJ2-3; 11 bases fit TRBD2. The CDR3 runs to 16 residues. The V segment lost 3 bases and the J segment 9 bases; nucleotides outside the gene matches: 14. The germline V gene has CDR1 GTSNPN and CDR2 SVGIG (reference sequence). The CDR3 loop reads CAWRPGLAAVKGTQYF. The CDR3 DNA sequence: TGTGCCTGGAGACCGGGACTAGCGGCGGTAAAGGGGACGCAGTATTTT.

This clone was found a few times. The chain uses TRBV2 and TRBJ2-2; possibly TRBD1 for D (5 bases). The germline V and J ends were trimmed by 3 bases and 8 bases, with 10 bases remaining between them. CDR1 and CDR2 (germline): SNHLY, FYNNEI. This CDR3 comprises 13 residues. CDR3 sequence reads: CASSDRATGELFF. The CDR3 DNA is TGTGCCAGCAGTGACAGGGCTACGGGGGAGCTGTTTTTT.